One sample yielded the 27 T cell receptor beta chains listed below, sequenced in a study of cytomegalovirus exposure and HLA in healthy donors. 13 Jbeta primers and 60 Vbeta primers were used for the PCR. The assay was immunoSEQ multiplex PCR, and TCRdb's table has in-frame clones only and misses some. The sample carries 160,000 or so clones, approximately 80% recorded once. Sequenced input: PBMCs. The origin of the receptors is a woman younger than 35 in good health and CMV-seronegative.

The chain combines TRBV5-8 with TRBJ2-7; 8 bases match TRBD1. V shed 4 bases, J shed 2 bases, and the junction held 5 bases outside the gene matches. The V gene's germline CDR1 is SGHTS and CDR2 YDEGEE. The CDR3 contains 14 residues. The CDR3 DNA sequence: TGTGCCAGCAGCGCCCGGGACAGGACCTACGAGCAGTACTTC. Translating gives CASSARDRTYEQYF. Full variable domain (outside the CDR3, taken from reference TRBV5-8 and TRBJ2-7): EAGVTQSPTHLIKTRGQQATLRCSPISGHTSVYWYQQALGLGLQFLLWYDEGEERNRGNFPPRFSGRQFPNYSSELNVNALELEDSALYLCASSARDRTYEQYFGPGTRLTVT.

This chain uses TRBV28 with TRBJ1-3, with D possibly matching TRBD1 (5 bases). The CDR3 has 13 residues. Germline V gene sequence: CDR1 MDHEN, CDR2 SYDVKM. Trimming took off 6 bases at V and 2 bases at J, with 8 bases between the two ends. The CDR3 sequence is CASRQAAGNTIYF. CDR3 bases: TGTGCCAGCAGACAGGCGGCTGGAAACACCATATATTTT.

The genes are TRBV7-9 and TRBJ2-1; no clear D gene. The CDR3 extends over 16 amino acids. CDR1 SEHNR and CDR2 FQNEAQ come from the germline V gene (reference sequence). Trimming removed 3 bases at V and 4 bases at J, with 16 bases between. Here the CDR3 reads CASSFSTRSRYNEQFF. In DNA form, the CDR3 reads TGTGCCAGCAGCTTCTCCACCCGGTCCCGATACAATGAGCAGTTCTTC.

The chain carries TRBV13 and TRBJ2-3; 8 bases fit TRBD1. This CDR3 region has 15 residues. The V segment lost 5 bases and the J segment 6 bases; nucleotides outside the gene matches: 10. Germline V gene data show CDR1 as PRHDT and CDR2 as FYEKMQ (reference sequence). CDR3 loop: CASSKPTGVVDTQYF. The CDR3, as DNA: TGTGCCAGCAGCAAGCCGACAGGGGTAGTGGATACGCAGTATTTT.

This clone was counted only a few times. The CDR3 is CASSLALGTDTQYF. The DNA of the CDR3 is TGTGCCAGCAGCTTAGCCCTAGGCACAGATACGCAGTATTTT. J is TRBJ2-3 and V is TRBV7-2, with D hard to call. Germline V lookup: CDR1 SGHTA, CDR2 FQGNSA. The CDR3 extends over 14 amino acids. V lost 0 bases to trimming and J lost 1 base, with 5 bases between them.

This chain links TRBV2 with TRBJ2-3, with a possible D match to TRBD2 (5 bases). V was pared by 0 bases and J by 0 bases, with 13 bases between. Germline V gene sequence: CDR1 SNHLY, CDR2 FYNNEI. The CDR3 covers 17 residues. The CDR3 region is CASSEAVSGTSTDTQYF. In nucleotides, the CDR3 is TGTGCCAGCAGTGAAGCGGTGAGCGGCACTAGCACAGATACGCAGTATTTT.

V and J are TRBV7-9 and TRBJ1-1, with 8 nucleotides matching TRBD1. The trim removed 7 bases at V and 5 bases at J, leaving 12 bases unmatched. CDR3 size: 15 residues. The germline V gene has CDR1 SEHNR and CDR2 FQNEAQ (reference sequence). CDR3 DNA sequence: TGTGCCAGCATACAGGGGGTAGGTCCGAAAACTGAAGCTTTCTTT. Protein product: CASIQGVGPKTEAFF.

V gene TRBV30 combines with J gene TRBJ2-7, with 9 bases aligning to TRBD2. The V segment lost 0 bases and the J segment 5 bases; nucleotides outside the gene matches: 5. This CDR3 region has 14 residues. Germline V gene sequence: CDR1 GTSNPN, CDR2 SVGIG (reference sequence). In nucleotides, the CDR3 is TGTGCCTGGAGTGTCGCGGGGGGGCCCCACGAGCAGTACTTC. As protein: CAWSVAGGPHEQYF.

The chain has TRBV7-2 and TRBJ2-6; 7 bases agree with TRBD2. Germline CDR1 and CDR2: SGHTA and FQGNSA. This CDR3 comprises 15 residues. With V trimmed by 5 bases and J by 2 bases, 3 bases remained unmatched. CDR3: CASSRGTTGANVLTF. CDR3 DNA sequence: TGTGCCAGCAGCCGCGGGACTACTGGGGCCAACGTCCTGACTTTC.

V gene TRBV6-5 combines with J gene TRBJ1-5, with D maybe TRBD1 (5 bases). The germline CDR1 and CDR2 sequences are MNHEY and SVGAGI. Trimming removed 7 bases from V and 0 bases from J, with 10 bases in between. The CDR3 totals 14 residues. The CDR3 DNA sequence: TGTGCCAGCAAACAGGATTATAGCAATCAGCCCCAGCATTTT. Its translation is CASKQDYSNQPQHF.

The V call is TRBV5-1, the J call TRBJ1-4; TRBD1 matches 7 bases. Germline lookup yields CDR1 SGHRS and CDR2 YFSETQ. The CDR3 is made up of 17 amino acids. The junction had 5 bases not matched to a gene; V was cut back by 0 bases and J by 0 bases. The CDR3 loop reads CASSLGQGPTTNEKLFF. CDR3 bases: TGCGCCAGCAGCTTGGGACAGGGACCTACAACTAATGAAAAACTGTTTTTT. Based on the CDR3 plus reference TRBV5-1 and TRBJ1-4, the full variable domain is KAGVTQTPRYLIKTRGQQVTLSCSPISGHRSVSWYQQTPGQGLQFLFEYFSETQRNKGNFPGRFSGRQFSNSRSEMNVSTLELGDSALYLCASSLGQGPTTNEKLFFGSGTQLSVL.

CDR3 sequence reads: CAISVRQGGTEAFF. The CDR3 nucleotides read TGTGCCATCAGTGTACGACAGGGCGGGACTGAAGCTTTCTTT. The chain couples TRBV10-3 to TRBJ1-1, with TRBD1 matching over 7 bases. Germline lookup yields CDR1 ENHRY and CDR2 SYGVKD. Losses at the gene ends were 4 bases for V and 5 bases for J; bases not matched to a gene: 7. The CDR3 is 14 residues long.

This chain connects TRBV9 to TRBJ1-2, with 9 bases matching TRBD1. Trimming at V came to 2 bases and at J to 0 bases, leaving 2 bases not matched to a gene. Germline V lookup: CDR1 SGDLS, CDR2 YYNGEE. The CDR3 runs 15 residues. The CDR3 region has the DNA TGTGCCAGCAGCGTTCGGACAGGGGCTAACTATGGCTACACCTTC. Translated: CASSVRTGANYGYTF.

The chain uses TRBV9 and TRBJ1-1; 10 nucleotides line up with TRBD1. The CDR3 covers 15 residues. The junction had 6 bases not matched to a gene; V was cut back by 4 bases and J by 3 bases. The V gene's germline CDR1 is SGDLS and CDR2 YYNGEE. Here the CDR3 DNA reads TGTGCCAGCAGCCGACAGGGGGCAGGCGACACTGAAGCTTTCTTT. Amino acid sequence: CASSRQGAGDTEAFF.

V and J are TRBV5-1 and TRBJ2-7, with D maybe TRBD1 (6 bases). Germline V gives CDR1 SGHRS, CDR2 YFSETQ. Deletions cut 0 bases from V and 7 bases from J, with 11 bases between. The CDR3 runs 13 residues. The CDR3 DNA sequence: TGCGCCAGCAGCTTGGTAGGGACAAATGAGCAGTACTTC. Translated, it gives CASSLVGTNEQYF.

The V call is TRBV19, the J call TRBJ2-1, with D unclear. Per germline, CDR1 LNHDA and CDR2 SQIVND (reference sequence). The CDR3 has 13 amino acids. Trimming took off 6 bases at V and 8 bases at J, with 14 bases between the two ends. The CDR3 nucleotides are TGTGCCAGTAGCCCCACTGCCGCCCATGAGCAGTTCTTC. Amino acid sequence: CASSPTAAHEQFF.

The chain joins TRBV10-1 to TRBJ2-1; 13 bases map to TRBD2. V lost 6 bases, J lost 0 bases, and 11 bases stayed unmatched. Germline CDR1 and CDR2: WNHNN and SYGVQD (reference sequence). The CDR3 sequence is 19 residues long. The CDR3 sequence is CASSPGLAGRYSSYNEQFF. The CDR3 region has the DNA TGCGCCAGCAGCCCGGGACTAGCGGGGCGTTATAGCTCCTACAATGAGCAGTTCTTC.

The V gene is TRBV29-1, the J gene TRBJ2-7, with unresolved D. The CDR3 runs 12 residues. The V gene lost 7 bases and the J gene lost 3 bases, with 13 bases spanning the gap. Germline CDR1 SQVTM, CDR2 ANQGSEA. CDR3 amino acids: CSAGGTIYEQYF. The CDR3 DNA sequence: TGCAGCGCCGGTGGCACTATCTACGAGCAGTACTTC.

This sequence joins TRBV4-1 and TRBJ1-1; D is perhaps TRBD1 (6 bases). CDR1 is MGHRA, CDR2 YSYEKL, per germline. Trimming left V 3 bases short and J 5 bases short, with 13 bases between. The CDR3 length is 14 residues. The CDR3 protein is CASSHRGEGTEAFF. The CDR3 DNA sequence: TGCGCCAGCAGCCACAGGGGCGAGGGGACTGAAGCTTTCTTT.

Remarks on this clone: At one end, the junction sequence differs from germline, possibly due to a read error. V and J are TRBV5-6 and TRBJ2-7, with 9 bases lining up with TRBD2. The germline V gene encodes CDR1 SGHDT and CDR2 YYEEEE. The CDR3 has 15 residues. CDR3 DNA sequence: TGTGCCGGCAGCTTGATGAGCGGGGGGAAATACGAGCAGTACTTC. This sequence encodes CAGSLMSGGKYEQYF.

The chain is built from TRBV7-9 and TRBJ1-4; 8 positions match TRBD1. CDR1 and CDR2 from the germline V gene are SEHNR and FQNEAQ (reference sequence). The V gene end was trimmed by 1 base and the J gene end by 7 bases; junction bases not matched to a gene: 5. The CDR3 extends over 15 amino acids. The CDR3 reads CASSLESTGGEKLFF. The CDR3 nucleotides are TGTGCCAGCAGCTTAGAGTCTACAGGGGGTGAAAAACTGTTTTTT. The whole variable domain, remainder taken from reference TRBV7-9 and TRBJ1-4, is DTGVSQNPRHKITKRGQNVTFRCDPISEHNRLYWYRQTLGQGPEFLTYFQNEAQLEKSRLLSDRFSAERPKGSFSTLEIQRTEQGDSAMYLCASSLESTGGEKLFFGSGTQLSVL.

This chain links TRBV11-3 with TRBJ1-1; TRBD1 might be the D (6 bases). Per the germline V gene, CDR1 is SGHNT and CDR2 is YENEEA. V was pared by 0 bases and J by 0 bases, with 11 bases between. The CDR3 totals 16 residues. The CDR3 nucleotides are TGTGCCAGCAGCTTAGATCGGGGACATCTGAACACTGAAGCTTTCTTT. The encoded protein is CASSLDRGHLNTEAFF.

The chain links TRBV9 to TRBJ2-5; possibly TRBD1 for D (5 bases). This CDR3 is 14 amino acids long. Germline CDR1 reads SGDLS; CDR2 reads YYNGEE. The V gene lost 0 bases and the J gene lost 4 bases, with 10 bases spanning the gap. The CDR3 DNA follows: TGTGCCAGCAGCGTAGGGCAGGGTAGAGAGACCCAGTACTTC. Its protein product is CASSVGQGRETQYF. The full variable domain, in which reference TRBV9 and TRBJ2-5 provide the parts outside the CDR3, is DSGVTQTPKHLITATGQRVTLRCSPRSGDLSVYWYQQSLDQGLQFLIQYYNGEERAKGNILERFSAQQFPDLHSELNLSSLELGDSALYFCASSVGQGRETQYFGPGTRLLVL.

The rearrangement uses TRBV10-2 and TRBJ2-7, with 9 bases fitting TRBD1. With V trimmed by 0 bases and J by 4 bases, 7 bases remained unmatched. The CDR3 totals 16 residues. The germline V gene encodes CDR1 WSHSY and CDR2 SAAADI. This chain's CDR3 is CASSESLTGGGYEQYF. The CDR3, as DNA: TGCGCCAGCAGTGAGTCCCTAACAGGGGGCGGATACGAGCAGTACTTC.

The J gene is TRBJ2-3, the V gene TRBV5-1; TRBD2 aligns across 9 bases. The V and J ends lost 6 bases and 4 bases, in that order; junction bases with no gene match: 6. The CDR3 consists of 14 residues. Looked up from germline, CDR1 is SGHRS and CDR2 is YFSETQ. The CDR3 is CASTLRTSADTQYF. Here the CDR3 DNA reads TGCGCCAGCACTCTGAGGACTAGCGCAGATACGCAGTATTTT.

The chain is built from TRBV9 and TRBJ2-1; a possible D gene is TRBD2 (5 bases). Trimming cost V 4 bases and J 7 bases, with 6 bases left between them. The germline CDR1 and CDR2 sequences are SGDLS and YYNGEE. This CDR3 has 11 amino acids. The chain's CDR3 is CASSRGNEQFF. Here the CDR3 DNA reads TGTGCCAGCAGCCGCGGGAATGAGCAGTTCTTC.

This chain links TRBV6-1 with TRBJ2-7; tentatively, D is TRBD2 (6 bases). The V end was cut by 6 bases, the J end by 0 bases, with 12 bases between. This CDR3 has 14 residues. Germline V lookup: CDR1 MNHNS, CDR2 SASEGT. CDR3 residues: CASRLAESSYEQYF. The CDR3 DNA reads as TGTGCCAGCAGATTAGCGGAAAGCTCCTACGAGCAGTACTTC.